This passage covers 8 T cell receptor beta chains from one sample sequenced in a study of cytomegalovirus exposure and HLA in healthy donors. PCR used 60 Vbeta primers and 13 Jbeta primers. The method was immunoSEQ multiplex PCR; TCRdb's version includes in-frame clones alone and lacks a portion of them. The sample includes about 200,000 clones, approximately 79% of them seen just once. The sequencing sample was made of PBMCs. The receptors originated from a man between 45 and 60 years old in good health and CMV-seronegative.

Turning to this clone: The germline gene is not matched at one end of the junction; a read error may be the cause. The chain carries TRBV14 and TRBJ1-1; TRBD1 matches 7 bases. Looked up from germline, CDR1 is SGHDN and CDR2 is FVKESK. The CDR3 is 15 amino acids. This CDR3 reads CASTQQGLLNTEAFF. The CDR3 DNA sequence: TGTGCCAGCACCCAACAGGGGCTACTGAACACTGAAGCTTTCTTT.

The chain combines TRBV9 with TRBJ2-2, with TRBD1 matching 9 bases. V was clipped by 4 bases and J by 1 base; unmatched bases: 8. This CDR3 has 17 residues. From germline, CDR1 is SGDLS and CDR2 YYNGEE. The CDR3 protein is CASSSPETGGNTGELFF. In DNA form, the CDR3 reads TGTGCCAGCAGCTCCCCAGAGACAGGGGGGAACACCGGGGAGCTGTTTTTT.

The chain joins TRBV9 to TRBJ2-5, with a possible D match to TRBD2 (5 bases). This CDR3 comprises 16 residues. The germline V gene encodes CDR1 SGDLS and CDR2 YYNGEE. V shed 0 bases and J shed 4 bases, with 16 bases lying between them. The DNA of the CDR3 is TGTGCCAGCAGCGTAGAAGGTCGAGGGAAGGCAGAGACCCAGTACTTC. This sequence encodes CASSVEGRGKAETQYF.

This clone has more than one count but fewer than ten. The genes are TRBV15 and TRBJ2-1, with D possibly matching TRBD1 (6 bases). This CDR3 is built from 16 residues. V lost 1 base and J 1 base, leaving 11 bases between the germline ends. Germline CDR1 and CDR2: LNHNV and YYDKDF (reference sequence). The CDR3 DNA is TGTGCCACCAGCAGAGGACGGGACACTTCCTACAATGAGCAGTTCTTC. Translation: CATSRGRDTSYNEQFF.

In regard to this clone: The sample carries other DNA sequences with the same CDR3. The genes are TRBV28 and TRBJ2-2; weak D call: TRBD1 (6 bases). V lost 2 bases and J lost 1, with 11 bases in between. The CDR3 runs to 16 residues. Germline lookup yields CDR1 MDHEN and CDR2 SYDVKM. Here the CDR3 DNA reads TGTGCCAGCAGTTTACTCGGCAGGGGGAACACCGGGGAGCTGTTTTTT. Its translation: CASSLLGRGNTGELFF.

J is TRBJ2-7 and V is TRBV29-1, with a weak D call TRBD2 (5 bases). V lost 6 bases to trimming and J lost 1 base, with 10 bases between them. Germline-derived CDR1 and CDR2 are SQVTM and ANQGSEA. The CDR3 loop spans 12 amino acids. CDR3 coding DNA: TGCAGCGTCGGGGAGACTTCCTACGAGCAGTACTTC. Protein product: CSVGETSYEQYF.

The chain couples TRBV10-3 to TRBJ1-2; a possible D gene is TRBD1 (5 bases). From germline, CDR1 is ENHRY and CDR2 SYGVKD. The CDR3 totals 14 residues. Trimming removed 2 bases from V and 8 bases from J, with 15 bases in between. The CDR3 loop is CAISENGGGLGYTF. As DNA, the CDR3 is TGTGCCATCAGTGAGAACGGGGGGGGGTTAGGCTACACCTTC.

The chain links TRBV4-1 to TRBJ2-1; 12 bases align to TRBD1. CDR1 and CDR2 from the germline V gene are MGHRA and YSYEKL. J was trimmed by 5 bases and V by 4 bases; bases with no gene match: 12. The CDR3 is 18 residues long. In DNA, the CDR3 is TGCGCCAGCAGCCTTTATTTTCCGGGACAGGGGGCCGACAATGAGCAGTTCTTC. Translation gives CASSLYFPGQGADNEQFF.